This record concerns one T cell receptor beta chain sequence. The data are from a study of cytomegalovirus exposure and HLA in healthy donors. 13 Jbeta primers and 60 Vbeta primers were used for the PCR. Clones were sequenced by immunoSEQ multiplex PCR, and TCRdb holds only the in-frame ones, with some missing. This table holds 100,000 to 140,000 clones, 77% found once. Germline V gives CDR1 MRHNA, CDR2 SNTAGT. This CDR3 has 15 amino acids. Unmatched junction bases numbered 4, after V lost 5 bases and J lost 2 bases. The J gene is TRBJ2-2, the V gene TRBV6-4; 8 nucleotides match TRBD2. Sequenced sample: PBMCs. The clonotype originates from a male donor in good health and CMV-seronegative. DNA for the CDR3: TGTGCCAGCAGTACTAGCGGAGCTAACACCGGGGAGCTGTTTTTT. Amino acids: CASSTSGANTGELFF.